This T cell receptor (beta chain) was captured by sequencing in a study of neurological immune-mediated disorders (dated by TCRdb to between 2018 and 2021). About the full investigation: Of the 35 or so multiple sclerosis patients, about 31 had relapsing-remitting MS and 3 had secondary progressive MS. The study compared peripheral blood TCR-beta repertoires of HTLV-I-associated myelopathy (HAM/TSP) patients, multiple sclerosis patients and healthy controls using UMI-based sequencing. The approximately 100 TCR-beta libraries included longitudinal samples, technical triplicates and paired sorted CD4+ and CD8+ T-cell subsets alongside PBMC samples. The cohort was made up of about 68 subjects, consisting of roughly 15 HAM/TSP patients, around 35 multiple sclerosis patients and around 20 healthy controls. On the study overall, not on this receptor specifically: In a phylogenetic analysis, the repertoires of 18 out of 34 MS patients fell into a single cluster of related CDR3 sequences, pointing to a possible signature at the repertoire level. The MS cluster showed no association with clinical or MRI features, and the authors stated that larger cohorts are needed. TCR clonal expansion was highest in HAM/TSP patients and lowest in MS patients, with MS patients falling below even healthy controls. No identical CDR3 amino acid sequences were found to be shared among expanded clones across subjects, suggesting that TCR-beta repertoires were private in all groups.

This clonotype appeared many times. The specificity of this receptor is unknown. No base qualities exist here, and no much larger clone lies one base off it. The trim is 2 bases for V and 4 bases for J, with a gap of 7 bases between the germline ends. According to the germline V gene, CDR1 reads SGHTA and CDR2 reads FQGNSA. There are 13 amino acids in the CDR3, from cysteine to phenylalanine inclusive. The retained sequence is limited to the CDR3, 39 bases, with the frame set at the first base. For unsorted PBMC libraries, 2 million PBMCs were used after storage in RNAlater at -80 degrees C until RNA extraction. The multiple sclerosis patients were enrolled in a US clinical protocol that used magnetic resonance imaging to evaluate disease progression. Peripheral blood was subjected to Ficoll-Hypaque density gradient centrifugation to isolate PBMCs, which were then cryopreserved in liquid nitrogen.

cDNA was synthesized by template-switch 5'RACE using a primer carrying a 10-nucleotide random unique molecular identifier by which each TCR transcript was tagged. Each sequencing run produced over 160 million TCR-beta sequences covering 15-18 subjects. The RNeasy kit was used to extract total RNA. Using the KAPA Real-time Library Amplification kit, TCR-beta VDJ regions were amplified with primers for the TCR constant region and the 5'RACE anchor. A first PCR added sample indexes and Illumina adaptors, after which a second PCR increased the library yield. After purification with Ampure beads, the TCR product of roughly 650 bp was size-selected on a 2% E-gel SizeSelection system. Before pooling, library quality was checked on a Bioanalyzer, concentration was measured with Qubit, and libraries were quantified with the Kapa Library Quantification kit. Paired-end 2 x 150 bp sequencing of the libraries was performed on an Illumina HiSeq 2500. To increase sequence diversity, about 25-31% phiX was spiked into each library pool. As for the authors' bioinformatics: The quality-filtered reads were processed with the UMI-based MiGEC pipeline, whose error correction step removed more than 80% of the raw TCR sequences. VDJ genes were aligned to IMGT germline references, and each clonotype was defined by a unique CDR3 amino acid sequence together with V-J genes. Clonal expansion, Shannon diversity, and CDR3 relatedness (CalcPairwiseDistances, ClusterSamples) were evaluated with VDJtools, and phylogenetic trees were built with CLCbio workbench. Using coefficient-of-variation modelling across technical triplicates, the study counted a clone as expanded if it had at least 8 unique UMIs. TCRdb reprocessing: public reads trimmed at Q25 with fastp, clones called with MiXCR, in-frame beta chains kept. For every CDR3 protein sequence, its rows merge into one entry that carries the most common genes and DNA. TCRdb, rather than the study authors, made the V and J calls. The sample table holds some 60,000 distinct CDR3 sequences, of which roughly 2.5% were seen once. The ten largest clones add up to around 3% of the sample.

The rearrangement joined TRBV7-2 to TRBJ2-3, with TRBD1 as a weak D call on 6 bases. Specimen: PBMCs. The clonotype was recovered from a man between 45 and 60 years old with multiple sclerosis. The DNA sequence is TGTGCCAGCAGCTTACAGGGGTCAGATACGCAGTATTTT. Translated, it gives CASSLQGSDTQYF.